Below, 14 T cell receptor beta chains from the same sample are listed, as sequenced in a study of lymphopenia after photon versus proton radiotherapy. Sequencing used immunoSEQ multiplex PCR; TCRdb keeps in-frame clones, though not all of them. The top ten hold 5.5% to 7.5% of the sample, which has roughly 20,000 clones, approximately 90% seen once. The sequencing used peripheral blood, collected from a patient treated with photon-based radiotherapy. Receptors were obtained from a man in his sixties with pancreatic cancer.

The chain recombines TRBV30 with TRBJ2-1, with 9 nucleotides matching TRBD2. CDR1 and CDR2 from the germline V gene are GTSNPN and SVGIG (reference sequence). V shed 1 base and J 4 bases; nucleotides not matched to a gene: 2. CDR3 length: 14 amino acids. Here the CDR3 DNA reads TGTGCCTGGAGTGAACTAGCGGGTTACAATGAGCAGTTCTTC. This gives the protein CAWSELAGYNEQFF.

In its sample, this clone was seen once. This rearrangement joins TRBV15 to TRBJ2-7; 7 bases fit TRBD1. J lost 4 bases, V lost 3 bases, and 9 bases had no gene match. The CDR3 sequence is 15 residues long. CDR1 LNHNV and CDR2 YYDKDF come from the germline V gene (reference sequence). The CDR3 DNA reads TGTGCCACCAGCAGGCTCCGGGACAGCCCTTACGAGCAGTACTTC. Residues: CATSRLRDSPYEQYF.

This rearrangement joins TRBV10-3 to TRBJ2-5; no clear D. The CDR3 totals 14 residues. The germline V gene has CDR1 ENHRY and CDR2 SYGVKD. Deletions cut 3 bases from V and 3 bases from J, with 11 bases between. The CDR3 DNA reads TGTGCCATCAGTGACCCAGAGACCGAAGAGACCCAGTACTTC. Protein product: CAISDPETEETQYF.

The chain couples TRBV20-1 to TRBJ1-1; D is uncertain. The CDR3 runs 10 residues. Per the germline V gene, CDR1 is DFQATT and CDR2 is SNEGSKA (reference sequence). V lost 7 bases to trimming and J lost 1 base, with 4 bases between them. CDR3 nucleotide sequence: TGCAGTGTGAAGAACACTGAAGCTTTCTTT. Amino acids: CSVKNTEAFF.

The chain uses TRBV10-3 and TRBJ2-7, with 8 nucleotides matching TRBD1. The CDR3 covers 11 residues. CDR1 and CDR2 (germline): ENHRY, SYGVKD. V lost 6 bases to trimming and J lost 6 bases; unmatched junction nucleotides: 1. In DNA, the CDR3 is TGTGCCATCAGCGACAGGGGCGAGCAGTACTTC. Amino acids: CAISDRGEQYF.

The CDR3 region is CASSRGGSLSGNTIYF. The CDR3 bases are TGCGCCAGCAGCCGAGGAGGGAGCCTCTCTGGAAACACCATATATTTT. V is TRBV4-1 and J is TRBJ1-3; D not resolved. In germline, CDR1 is MGHRA, CDR2 YSYEKL. CDR3 length equals 16 residues. Trimming cost V 4 bases and J 0 bases, with 13 bases left between them.

The chain has TRBV5-5 and TRBJ2-7, with D uncertain. V gave up 4 bases and J gave up 0 bases, with 8 bases separating them. Germline V gene sequence: CDR1 SGHKS, CDR2 YYEKEE (reference sequence). The CDR3 is 13 residues long. CDR3 loop: CASSLWSSYEQYF. The CDR3 bases are TGTGCCAGCAGCCTATGGAGCTCCTACGAGCAGTACTTC.

This clone was detected once. The chain uses TRBV5-4 and TRBJ2-7; D is ambiguous. Trimming took off 1 base at V and 2 bases at J, with 7 bases between the two ends. The CDR3 spans 13 residues. Germline values: CDR1 SGHNT, CDR2 YYREEE (reference sequence). The CDR3 coding sequence is TGTGCCAGCAGCTTGACATCCACCTACGAGCAGTACTTC. It specifies CASSLTSTYEQYF.

This sequence joins TRBV5-1 and TRBJ2-3, with 8 bases lining up with TRBD2. The CDR3 is made up of 14 amino acids. The germline V gene has CDR1 SGHRS and CDR2 YFSETQ. The V segment lost 4 bases and the J segment 4 bases; nucleotides outside the gene matches: 5. The CDR3 DNA reads TGCGCCAGCAGCATAAGCGGGGGCCCAGATACGCAGTATTTT. Its protein is CASSISGGPDTQYF.

The chain is built from TRBV14 and TRBJ1-2; perhaps TRBD1 as D (5 bases). Per germline, CDR1 SGHDN and CDR2 FVKESK. V was cut by 2 bases and J by 2 bases, with 15 bases left in between. The CDR3 extends over 16 amino acids. The CDR3 here is CASSQPAGTENYGYTF. DNA for the CDR3: TGTGCCAGCAGCCAACCGGCCGGGACGGAAAACTATGGCTACACCTTC. The full variable domain, its missing parts supplied by reference TRBV14 and TRBJ1-2, is EAGVTQFPSHSVIEKGQTVTLRCDPISGHDNLYWYRRVMGKEIKFLLHFVKESKQDESGMPNNRFLAERTGGTYSTLKVQPAELEDSGVYFCASSQPAGTENYGYTFGSGTRLTVV.

V is TRBV11-2 and J is TRBJ2-3, with 9 bases aligning to TRBD2. CDR3 size: 15 residues. The germline V gene has CDR1 SGHAT and CDR2 FQNNGV. Losses at the gene ends were 1 base for V and 9 bases for J; bases not matched to a gene: 8. CDR3: CASSLVGGGAGTQYF. For the CDR3, the DNA is TGTGCCAGCAGCTTAGTTGGCGGGGGGGCCGGAACGCAGTATTTT. The full variable domain, with the rest looked up from reference TRBV11-2 and TRBJ2-3, is EAGVAQSPRYKIIEKRQSVAFWCNPISGHATLYWYQQILGQGPKLLIQFQNNGVVDDSQLPKDRFSAERLKGVDSTLKIQPAKLEDSAVYLCASSLVGGGAGTQYFGPGTRLTVL.

V and J are TRBV6-1 and TRBJ1-5, with TRBD1 as a possible D gene (5 bases). V lost 8 bases and J 6 bases, leaving 14 bases between the germline ends. The CDR3 loop spans 13 amino acids. Germline loops: CDR1 MNHNS, CDR2 SASEGT. The CDR3 DNA reads as TGTGCCAGCCAGGACAATCTCGGTCAGCCCCAGCATTTT. Translated: CASQDNLGQPQHF.

This chain links TRBV6-1 with TRBJ1-3; TRBD1 matches 7 bases. The germline V gene has CDR1 MNHNS and CDR2 SASEGT. V lost 7 bases to trimming and J lost 4 bases; unmatched junction nucleotides: 7. The CDR3 is 14 amino acids. For the CDR3, the DNA is TGTGCCAGCATACCACAGGGGTCGGGAAACACCATATATTTT. It is translated as CASIPQGSGNTIYF.

The rearrangement uses TRBV30 and TRBJ1-2; 8 bases fit TRBD1. CDR3 length: 12 residues. The V and J ends lost 5 bases and 5 bases, in that order; junction bases with no gene match: 4. Germline V gene lookup returns CDR1 GTSNPN and CDR2 SVGIG (reference sequence). The CDR3 nucleotides read TGTGCCTGGTCGCAGGGGGCATATGGCTACACCTTC. Its translation is CAWSQGAYGYTF.